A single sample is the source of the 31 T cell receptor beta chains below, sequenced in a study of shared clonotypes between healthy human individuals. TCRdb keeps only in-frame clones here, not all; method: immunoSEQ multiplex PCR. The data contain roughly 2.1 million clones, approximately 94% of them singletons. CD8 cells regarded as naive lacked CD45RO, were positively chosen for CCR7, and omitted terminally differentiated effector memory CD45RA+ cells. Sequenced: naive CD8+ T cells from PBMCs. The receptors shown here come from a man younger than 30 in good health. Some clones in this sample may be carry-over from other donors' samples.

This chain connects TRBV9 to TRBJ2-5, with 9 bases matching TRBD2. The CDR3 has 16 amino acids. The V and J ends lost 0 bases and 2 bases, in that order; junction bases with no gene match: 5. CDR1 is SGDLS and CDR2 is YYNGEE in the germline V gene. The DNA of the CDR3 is TGTGCCAGCAGCGTAGGGGCGGGAGGGCCACAAGAGACCCAGTACTTC. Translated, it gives CASSVGAGGPQETQYF. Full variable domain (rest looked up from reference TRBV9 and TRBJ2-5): DSGVTQTPKHLITATGQRVTLRCSPRSGDLSVYWYQQSLDQGLQFLIQYYNGEERAKGNILERFSAQQFPDLHSELNLSSLELGDSALYFCASSVGAGGPQETQYFGPGTRLLVL.

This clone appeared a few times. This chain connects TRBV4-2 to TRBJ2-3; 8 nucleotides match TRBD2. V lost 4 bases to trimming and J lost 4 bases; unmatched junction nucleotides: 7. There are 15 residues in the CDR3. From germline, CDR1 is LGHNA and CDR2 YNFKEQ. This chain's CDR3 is CASSLSGSISDTQYF. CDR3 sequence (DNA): TGTGCCAGCAGCCTGAGCGGGAGTATCTCAGATACGCAGTATTTT.

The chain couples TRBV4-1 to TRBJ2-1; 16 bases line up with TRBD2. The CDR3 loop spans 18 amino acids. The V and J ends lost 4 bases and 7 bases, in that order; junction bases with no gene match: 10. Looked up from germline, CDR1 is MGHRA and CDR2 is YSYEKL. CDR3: CASSPGTSGRVGDNEQFF. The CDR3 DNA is TGCGCCAGCAGCCCTGGGACTAGCGGGAGGGTGGGGGATAATGAGCAGTTCTTC.

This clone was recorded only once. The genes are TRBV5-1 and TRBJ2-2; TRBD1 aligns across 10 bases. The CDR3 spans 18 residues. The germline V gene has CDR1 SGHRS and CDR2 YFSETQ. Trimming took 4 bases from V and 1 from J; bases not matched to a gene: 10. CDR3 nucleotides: TGCGCCAGCAGCCCAACGGGACAGGGGTACGGGAACACCGGGGAGCTGTTTTTT. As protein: CASSPTGQGYGNTGELFF.

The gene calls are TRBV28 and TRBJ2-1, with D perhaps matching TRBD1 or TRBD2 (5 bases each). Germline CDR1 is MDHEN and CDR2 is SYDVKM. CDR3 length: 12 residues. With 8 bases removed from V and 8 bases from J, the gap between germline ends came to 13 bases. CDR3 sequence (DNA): TGTGCCAGCTTACGGGGCACCCATGAGCAGTTCTTC. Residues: CASLRGTHEQFF. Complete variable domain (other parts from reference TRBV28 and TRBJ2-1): DVKVTQSSRYLVKRTGEKVFLECVQDMDHENMFWYRQDPGLGLRLIYFSYDVKMKEKGDIPEGYSVSREKKERFSLILESASTNQTSMYLCASLRGTHEQFFGPGTRLTVL.

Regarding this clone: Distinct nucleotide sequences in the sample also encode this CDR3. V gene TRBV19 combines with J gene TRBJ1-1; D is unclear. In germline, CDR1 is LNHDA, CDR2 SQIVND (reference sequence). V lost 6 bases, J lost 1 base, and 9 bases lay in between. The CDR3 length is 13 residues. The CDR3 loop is CASRDRGNTEAFF. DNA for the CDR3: TGTGCCAGTAGGGATCGGGGGAACACTGAAGCTTTCTTT. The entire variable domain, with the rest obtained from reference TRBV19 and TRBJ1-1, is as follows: DGGITQSPKYLFRKEGQNVTLSCEQNLNHDAMYWYRQDPGQGLRLIYYSQIVNDFQKGDIAEGYSVSREKKESFPLTVTSAQKNPTAFYLCASRDRGNTEAFFGQGTRLTVV.

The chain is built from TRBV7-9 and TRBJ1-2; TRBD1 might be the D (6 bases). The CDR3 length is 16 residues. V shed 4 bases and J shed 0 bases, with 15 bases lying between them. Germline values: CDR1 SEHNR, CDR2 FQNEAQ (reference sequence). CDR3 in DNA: TGTGCCAGCAGCTACGGGAGGGGGGAAACTAACTATGGCTACACCTTC. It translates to CASSYGRGETNYGYTF.

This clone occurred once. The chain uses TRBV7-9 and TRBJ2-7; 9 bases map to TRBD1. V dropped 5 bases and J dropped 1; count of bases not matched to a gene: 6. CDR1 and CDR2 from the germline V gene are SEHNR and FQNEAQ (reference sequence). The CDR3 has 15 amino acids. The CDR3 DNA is TGTGCCAGCAGCCAGGAGGGACAGGGATCCTACGAGCAGTACTTC. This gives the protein CASSQEGQGSYEQYF. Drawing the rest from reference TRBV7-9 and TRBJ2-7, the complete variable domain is DTGVSQNPRHKITKRGQNVTFRCDPISEHNRLYWYRQTLGQGPEFLTYFQNEAQLEKSRLLSDRFSAERPKGSFSTLEIQRTEQGDSAMYLCASSQEGQGSYEQYFGPGTRLTVT.

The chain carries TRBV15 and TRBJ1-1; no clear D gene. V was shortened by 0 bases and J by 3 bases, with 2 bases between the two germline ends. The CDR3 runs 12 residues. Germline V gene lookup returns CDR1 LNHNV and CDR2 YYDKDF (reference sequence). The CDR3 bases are TGTGCCACCAGCAGAGACTACACTGAAGCTTTCTTT. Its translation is CATSRDYTEAFF.

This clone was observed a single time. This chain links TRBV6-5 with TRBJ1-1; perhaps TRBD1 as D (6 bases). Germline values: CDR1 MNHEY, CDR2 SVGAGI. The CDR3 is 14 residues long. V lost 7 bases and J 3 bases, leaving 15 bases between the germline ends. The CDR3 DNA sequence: TGTGCCAGCACCCAAAGAGGGGGTCACACTGAAGCTTTCTTT. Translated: CASTQRGGHTEAFF.

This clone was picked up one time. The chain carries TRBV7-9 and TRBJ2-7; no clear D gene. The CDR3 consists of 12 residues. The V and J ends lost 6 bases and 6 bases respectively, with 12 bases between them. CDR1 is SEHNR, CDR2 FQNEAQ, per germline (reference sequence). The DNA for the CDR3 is TGTGCCAGCAGATTGGGTTCGGTCGAGCAGTACTTC. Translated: CASRLGSVEQYF. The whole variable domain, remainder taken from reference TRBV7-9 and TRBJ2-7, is DTGVSQNPRHKITKRGQNVTFRCDPISEHNRLYWYRQTLGQGPEFLTYFQNEAQLEKSRLLSDRFSAERPKGSFSTLEIQRTEQGDSAMYLCASRLGSVEQYFGPGTRLTVT.

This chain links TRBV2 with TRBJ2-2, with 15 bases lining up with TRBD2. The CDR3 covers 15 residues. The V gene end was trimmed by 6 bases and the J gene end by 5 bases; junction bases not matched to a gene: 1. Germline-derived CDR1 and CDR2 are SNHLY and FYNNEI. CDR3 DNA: TGTGCCAGCAGGGGGACTAGCGGGAGGACCGGGGAGCTGTTTTTT. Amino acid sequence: CASRGTSGRTGELFF.

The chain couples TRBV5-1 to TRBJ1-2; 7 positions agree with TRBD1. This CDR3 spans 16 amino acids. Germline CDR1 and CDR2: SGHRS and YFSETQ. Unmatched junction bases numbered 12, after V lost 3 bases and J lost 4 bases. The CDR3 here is CASSSTRDSLGYGYTF. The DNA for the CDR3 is TGCGCCAGCAGCTCCACCCGGGACAGCTTGGGCTATGGCTACACCTTC. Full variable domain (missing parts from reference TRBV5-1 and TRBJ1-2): KAGVTQTPRYLIKTRGQQVTLSCSPISGHRSVSWYQQTPGQGLQFLFEYFSETQRNKGNFPGRFSGRQFSNSRSEMNVSTLELGDSALYLCASSSTRDSLGYGYTFGSGTRLTVV.

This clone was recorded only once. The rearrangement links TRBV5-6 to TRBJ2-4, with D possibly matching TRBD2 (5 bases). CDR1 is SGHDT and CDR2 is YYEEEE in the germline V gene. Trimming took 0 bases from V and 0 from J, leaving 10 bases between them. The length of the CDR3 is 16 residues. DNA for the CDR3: TGTGCCAGCAGCTTGGACGGGGTACTAGCCAAAAACATTCAGTACTTC. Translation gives CASSLDGVLAKNIQYF.

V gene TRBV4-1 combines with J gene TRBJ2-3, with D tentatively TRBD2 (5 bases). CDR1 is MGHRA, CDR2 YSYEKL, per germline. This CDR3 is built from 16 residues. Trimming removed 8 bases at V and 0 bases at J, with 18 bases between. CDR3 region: CASQSVLAPSTDTQYF. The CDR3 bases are TGCGCCAGCCAGTCCGTGCTAGCACCCAGCACAGATACGCAGTATTTT.

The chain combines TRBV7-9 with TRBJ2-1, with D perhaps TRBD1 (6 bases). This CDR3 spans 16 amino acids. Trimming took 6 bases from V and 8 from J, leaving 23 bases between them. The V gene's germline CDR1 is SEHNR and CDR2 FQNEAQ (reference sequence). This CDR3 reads CASRPTPGQGGDEQFF. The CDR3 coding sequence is TGTGCCAGCAGACCGACCCCGGGACAAGGTGGAGATGAGCAGTTCTTC.

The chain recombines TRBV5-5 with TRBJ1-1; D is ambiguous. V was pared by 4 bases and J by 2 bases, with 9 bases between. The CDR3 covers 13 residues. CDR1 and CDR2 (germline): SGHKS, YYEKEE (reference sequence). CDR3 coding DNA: TGTGCCAGCAGCGCCGAACTTAACACTGAAGCTTTCTTT. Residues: CASSAELNTEAFF.

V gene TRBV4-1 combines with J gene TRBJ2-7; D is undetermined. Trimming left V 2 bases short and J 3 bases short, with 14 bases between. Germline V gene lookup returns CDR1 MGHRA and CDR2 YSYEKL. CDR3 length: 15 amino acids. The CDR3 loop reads CASSQLDSKVYEQYF. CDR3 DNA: TGCGCCAGCAGCCAATTAGACTCGAAAGTCTACGAGCAGTACTTC.

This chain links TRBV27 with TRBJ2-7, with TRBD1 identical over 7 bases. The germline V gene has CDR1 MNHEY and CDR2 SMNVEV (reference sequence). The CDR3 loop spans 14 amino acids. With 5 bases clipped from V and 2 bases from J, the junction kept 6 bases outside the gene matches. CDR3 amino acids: CASSEGQTTYEQYF. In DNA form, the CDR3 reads TGTGCCAGCAGTGAGGGACAGACCACCTACGAGCAGTACTTC.

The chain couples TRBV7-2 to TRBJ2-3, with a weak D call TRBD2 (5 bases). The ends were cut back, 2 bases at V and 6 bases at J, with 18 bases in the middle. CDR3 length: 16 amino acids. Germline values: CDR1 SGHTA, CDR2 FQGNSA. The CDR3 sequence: CASSLYGARLLDTQYF. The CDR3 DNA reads TGTGCCAGCAGCTTATATGGAGCACGACTATTGGATACGCAGTATTTT.

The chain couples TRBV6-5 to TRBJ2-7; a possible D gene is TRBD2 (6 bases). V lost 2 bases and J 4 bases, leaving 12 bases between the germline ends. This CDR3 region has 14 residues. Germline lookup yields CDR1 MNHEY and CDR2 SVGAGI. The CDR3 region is CASSYLGGAYEQYF. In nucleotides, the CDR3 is TGTGCCAGCAGTTACCTGGGGGGAGCATACGAGCAGTACTTC.

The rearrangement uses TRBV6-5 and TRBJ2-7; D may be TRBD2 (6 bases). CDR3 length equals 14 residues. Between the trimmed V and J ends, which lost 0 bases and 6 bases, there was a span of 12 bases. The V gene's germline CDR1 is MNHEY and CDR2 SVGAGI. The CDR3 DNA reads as TGTGCCAGCAGTTACTCGGGGAGGCGAAGCGAGCAGTACTTC. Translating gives CASSYSGRRSEQYF.

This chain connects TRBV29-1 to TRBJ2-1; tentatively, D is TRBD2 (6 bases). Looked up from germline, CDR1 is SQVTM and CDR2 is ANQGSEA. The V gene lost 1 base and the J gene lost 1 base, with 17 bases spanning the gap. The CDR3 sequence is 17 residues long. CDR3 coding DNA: TGCAGCGTTGAAGCCCTAGGAGGGATCGATTCCTACAATGAGCAGTTCTTC. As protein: CSVEALGGIDSYNEQFF.

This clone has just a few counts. Written as DNA, the CDR3 is TGTGCCAGCAGCTTAGCAGTGGGTTTGGAAACTGAAGCTTTCTTT. It translates to CASSLAVGLETEAFF. The chain joins TRBV7-9 to TRBJ1-1; D ambiguous. CDR1 and CDR2 from the germline V gene are SEHNR and FQNEAQ (reference sequence). V lost 0 bases and J lost 5, with 13 bases in between. The CDR3 is 15 amino acids.

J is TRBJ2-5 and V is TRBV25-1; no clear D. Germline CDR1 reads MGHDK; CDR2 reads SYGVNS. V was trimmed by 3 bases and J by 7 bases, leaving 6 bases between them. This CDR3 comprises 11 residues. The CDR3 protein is CASSDWGTQYF. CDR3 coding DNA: TGTGCCAGCAGTGACTGGGGGACCCAGTACTTC.

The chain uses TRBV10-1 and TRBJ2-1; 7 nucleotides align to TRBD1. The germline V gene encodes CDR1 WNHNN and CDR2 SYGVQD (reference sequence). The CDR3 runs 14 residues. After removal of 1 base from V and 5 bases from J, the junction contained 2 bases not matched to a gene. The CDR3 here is CASSEWGQNNEQFF. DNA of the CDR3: TGCGCCAGCAGTGAGTGGGGACAGAACAATGAGCAGTTCTTC.

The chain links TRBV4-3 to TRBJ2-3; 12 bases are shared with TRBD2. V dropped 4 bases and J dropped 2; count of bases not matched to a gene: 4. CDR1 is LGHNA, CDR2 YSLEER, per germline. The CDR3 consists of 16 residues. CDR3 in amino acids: CASSPGLAGFTDTQYF. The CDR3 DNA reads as TGCGCCAGCAGCCCAGGACTAGCGGGGTTCACAGATACGCAGTATTTT.

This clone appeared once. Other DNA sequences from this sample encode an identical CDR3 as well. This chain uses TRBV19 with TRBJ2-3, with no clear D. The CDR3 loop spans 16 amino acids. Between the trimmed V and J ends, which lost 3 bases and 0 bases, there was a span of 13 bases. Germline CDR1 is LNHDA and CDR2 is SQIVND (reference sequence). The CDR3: CASSIGTGRSTDTQYF. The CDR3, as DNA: TGTGCCAGTAGTATTGGTACGGGCAGGAGCACAGATACGCAGTATTTT.

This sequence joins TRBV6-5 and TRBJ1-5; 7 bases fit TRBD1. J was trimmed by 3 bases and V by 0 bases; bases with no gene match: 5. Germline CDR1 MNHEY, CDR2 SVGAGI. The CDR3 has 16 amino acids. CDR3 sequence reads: CASSYSIEGANQPQHF. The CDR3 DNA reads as TGTGCCAGCAGTTACTCGATCGAGGGGGCCAATCAGCCCCAGCATTTT.

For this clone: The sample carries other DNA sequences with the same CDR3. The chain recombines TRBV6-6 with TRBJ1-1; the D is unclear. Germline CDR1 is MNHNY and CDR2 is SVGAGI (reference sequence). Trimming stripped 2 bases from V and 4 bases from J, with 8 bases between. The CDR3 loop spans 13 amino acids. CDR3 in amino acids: CASSYGGGTEAFF. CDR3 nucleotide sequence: TGTGCCAGCAGTTACGGTGGTGGCACTGAAGCTTTCTTT.

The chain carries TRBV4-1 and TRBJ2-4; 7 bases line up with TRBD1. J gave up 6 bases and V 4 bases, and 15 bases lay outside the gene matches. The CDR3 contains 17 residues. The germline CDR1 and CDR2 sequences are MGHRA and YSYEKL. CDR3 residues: CASSRNEMGTARNIQYF. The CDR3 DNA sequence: TGCGCCAGCAGCCGGAACGAAATGGGGACAGCTCGAAACATTCAGTACTTC.